This T cell receptor (beta chain) was sequenced during a study of blood T cell repertoires in COVID-19. Looking at the study overall: Whether acute or convalescent, the COVID-19 samples came from the United States, Italy and Spain. T cells, B-cell-depleted T cells, or PBMCs supplied cDNA or gDNA.

CDR1 and CDR2 (germline): LNHDA, SQIVND (reference sequence). This CDR3 has 13 residues. The V and J ends lost 6 bases and 3 bases, in that order; junction bases with no gene match: 2. Per the original methods: Reference gene primer amplification gave estimated nucleated cell counts. The data were produced by immunoSEQ multiplex PCR, yet TCRdb's version contains in-frame clones alone and is incomplete. That table is the source of V, J and clone size, and D and trimming were worked out from the DNA. This table holds roughly 700,000 clones, about 90% found once. This clone was counted once. The sequence came from a woman younger than 30 with acute or convalescent COVID-19. V usage is TRBV19 and J usage is TRBJ2-3, with 8 bases that match TRBD1. The sequenced sample consisted of peripheral blood. The CDR3 sequence is CASRQGETDTQYF. DNA of the CDR3: TGTGCCAGTAGACAGGGGGAGACAGATACGCAGTATTTT.